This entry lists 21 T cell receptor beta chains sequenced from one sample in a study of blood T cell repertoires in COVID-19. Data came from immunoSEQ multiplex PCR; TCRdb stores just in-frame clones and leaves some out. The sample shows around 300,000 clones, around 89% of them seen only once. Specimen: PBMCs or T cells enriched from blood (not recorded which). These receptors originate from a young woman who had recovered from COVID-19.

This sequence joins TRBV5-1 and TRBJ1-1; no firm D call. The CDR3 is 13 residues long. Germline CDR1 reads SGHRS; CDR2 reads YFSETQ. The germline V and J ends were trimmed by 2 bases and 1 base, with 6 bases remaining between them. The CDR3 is CASSFGGNTEAFF. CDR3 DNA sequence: TGCGCCAGCAGCTTCGGAGGGAACACTGAAGCTTTCTTT.

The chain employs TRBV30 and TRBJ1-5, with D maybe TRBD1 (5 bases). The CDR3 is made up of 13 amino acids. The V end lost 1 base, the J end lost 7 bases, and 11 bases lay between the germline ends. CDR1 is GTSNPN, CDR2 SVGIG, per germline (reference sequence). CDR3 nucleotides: TGTGCCTGGAGTGGCGGGACGGAGCAGCCCCAGCATTTT. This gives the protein CAWSGGTEQPQHF.

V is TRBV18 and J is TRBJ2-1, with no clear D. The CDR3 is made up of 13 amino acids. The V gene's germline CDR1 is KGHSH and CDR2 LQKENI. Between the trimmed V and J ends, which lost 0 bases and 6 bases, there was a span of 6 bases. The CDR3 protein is CASSPPSRNEQFF. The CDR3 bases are TGTGCCAGCTCACCACCCTCTCGCAATGAGCAGTTCTTC.

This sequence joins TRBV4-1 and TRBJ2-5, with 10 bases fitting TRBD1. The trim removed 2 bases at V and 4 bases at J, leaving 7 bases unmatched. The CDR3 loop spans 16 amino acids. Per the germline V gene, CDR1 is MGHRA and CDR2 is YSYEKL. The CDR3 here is CASSQSRGTGAETQYF. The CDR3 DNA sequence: TGCGCCAGCAGCCAAAGTAGGGGGACAGGGGCAGAGACCCAGTACTTC.

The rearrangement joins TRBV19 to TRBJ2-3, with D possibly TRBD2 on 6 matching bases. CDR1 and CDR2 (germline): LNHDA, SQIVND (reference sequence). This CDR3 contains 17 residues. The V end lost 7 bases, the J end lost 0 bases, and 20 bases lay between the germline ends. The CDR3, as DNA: TGTGCCAGTACCAAGAGGCCGGGGGATGCTAGCACAGATACGCAGTATTTT. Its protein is CASTKRPGDASTDTQYF. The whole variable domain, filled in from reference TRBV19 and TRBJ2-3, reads DGGITQSPKYLFRKEGQNVTLSCEQNLNHDAMYWYRQDPGQGLRLIYYSQIVNDFQKGDIAEGYSVSREKKESFPLTVTSAQKNPTAFYLCASTKRPGDASTDTQYFGPGTRLTVL.

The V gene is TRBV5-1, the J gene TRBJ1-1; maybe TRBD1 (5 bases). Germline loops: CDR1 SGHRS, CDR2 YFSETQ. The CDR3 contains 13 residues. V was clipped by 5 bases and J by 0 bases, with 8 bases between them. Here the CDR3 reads CASRLQVNTEAFF. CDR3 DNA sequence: TGCGCCAGCAGGTTACAGGTGAACACTGAAGCTTTCTTT.

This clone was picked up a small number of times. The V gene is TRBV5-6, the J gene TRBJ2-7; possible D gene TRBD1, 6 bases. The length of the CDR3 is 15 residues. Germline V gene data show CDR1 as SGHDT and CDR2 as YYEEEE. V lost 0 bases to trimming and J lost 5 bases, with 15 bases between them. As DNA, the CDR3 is TGTGCCAGCAGCTTGGGATGGCAGGGGAGCCACGAGCAGTACTTC. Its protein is CASSLGWQGSHEQYF.

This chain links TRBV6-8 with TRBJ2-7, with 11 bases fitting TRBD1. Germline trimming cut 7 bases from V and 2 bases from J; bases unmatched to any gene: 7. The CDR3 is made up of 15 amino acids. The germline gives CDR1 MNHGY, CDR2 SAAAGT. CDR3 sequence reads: CASIRDRGFPYEQYF. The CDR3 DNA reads TGTGCCAGCATTCGGGACAGGGGGTTCCCCTACGAGCAGTACTTC.

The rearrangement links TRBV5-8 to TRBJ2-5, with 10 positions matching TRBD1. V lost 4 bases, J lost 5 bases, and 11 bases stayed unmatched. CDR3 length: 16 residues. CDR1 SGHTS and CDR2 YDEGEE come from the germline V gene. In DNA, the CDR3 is TGTGCCAGCAGCCAAAACCGGGACAGGGGTGAGGAGACCCAGTACTTC. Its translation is CASSQNRDRGEETQYF.

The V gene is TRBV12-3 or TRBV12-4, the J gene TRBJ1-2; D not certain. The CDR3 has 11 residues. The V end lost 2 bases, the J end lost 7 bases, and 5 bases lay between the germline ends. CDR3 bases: TGTGCCAGCAGTTTATACGGTGGCTACACCTTC. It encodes CASSLYGGYTF.

As DNA, the CDR3 is TGTGCAGCGCAGGGGGACCCCACAGATACGCAGTATTTT. It yields the protein CAAQGDPTDTQYF. The chain joins TRBV2 to TRBJ2-3, with 7 positions matching TRBD1. The CDR3 is 13 residues long. Germline CDR1 and CDR2: SNHLY and FYNNEI.

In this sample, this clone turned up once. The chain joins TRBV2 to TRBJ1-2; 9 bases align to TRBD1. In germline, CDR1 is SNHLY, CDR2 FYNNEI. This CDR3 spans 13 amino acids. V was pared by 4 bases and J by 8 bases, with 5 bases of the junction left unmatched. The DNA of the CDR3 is TGTGCCAGCAGTGTCGGGACAGGGTACGGCTACACCTTC. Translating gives CASSVGTGYGYTF.

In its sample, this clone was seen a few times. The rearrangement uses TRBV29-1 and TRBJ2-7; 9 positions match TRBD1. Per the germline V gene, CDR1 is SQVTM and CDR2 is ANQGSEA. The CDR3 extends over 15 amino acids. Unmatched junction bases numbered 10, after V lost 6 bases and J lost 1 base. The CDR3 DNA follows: TGCAGCGTCTCTGACGGACAGGGGCGATCCTACGAGCAGTACTTC. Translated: CSVSDGQGRSYEQYF.

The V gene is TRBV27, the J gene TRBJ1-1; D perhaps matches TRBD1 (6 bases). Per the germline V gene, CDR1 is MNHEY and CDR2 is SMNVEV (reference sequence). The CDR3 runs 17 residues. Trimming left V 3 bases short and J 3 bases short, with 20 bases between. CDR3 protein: CASSFWGVGGGHTEAFF. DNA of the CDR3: TGTGCCAGCAGTTTTTGGGGGGTCGGGGGGGGCCACACTGAAGCTTTCTTT.

The CDR3 loop reads CASRTSGGSYEQYF. The CDR3, as DNA: TGTGCCAGTAGAACTAGCGGGGGCTCCTACGAGCAGTACTTC. This sequence joins TRBV7-9 and TRBJ2-7, with 11 bases that match TRBD2. CDR3 length equals 14 residues. CDR1 is SEHNR and CDR2 is FQNEAQ in the germline V gene (reference sequence). V trimming: 9 bases; J trimming: 0 bases; junction bases outside the gene matches: 4.

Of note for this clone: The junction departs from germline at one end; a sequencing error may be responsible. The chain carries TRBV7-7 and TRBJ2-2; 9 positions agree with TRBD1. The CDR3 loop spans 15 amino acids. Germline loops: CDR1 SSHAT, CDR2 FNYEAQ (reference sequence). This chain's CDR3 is CASSPTGGPTGELFF. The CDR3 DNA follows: TGTGCTAGCAGCCCGACAGGGGGGCCCACCGGGGAGCTGTTTTTT.

CDR3 in amino acids: CASSRLAGGNNEQFF. The CDR3 nucleotides read TGTGCCAGCAGCCGACTAGCGGGGGGTAACAATGAGCAGTTCTTC. The rearrangement uses TRBV3-1 (or the pseudogene TRBV3-2) and TRBJ2-1; 13 bases fit TRBD2. The CDR3 contains 15 residues. V was clipped by 4 bases and J by 5 bases; unmatched bases: 2. Germline V gene sequence: CDR1 LGHDT, CDR2 YNNKEL (reference sequence).

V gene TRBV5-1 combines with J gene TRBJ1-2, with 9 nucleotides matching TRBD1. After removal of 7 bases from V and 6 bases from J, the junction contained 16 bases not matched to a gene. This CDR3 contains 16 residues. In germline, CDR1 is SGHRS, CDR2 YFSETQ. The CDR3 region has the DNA TGCGCCAGCCGGAGTCCCGGGACAGGGATATACCATGGCTACACCTTC. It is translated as CASRSPGTGIYHGYTF.

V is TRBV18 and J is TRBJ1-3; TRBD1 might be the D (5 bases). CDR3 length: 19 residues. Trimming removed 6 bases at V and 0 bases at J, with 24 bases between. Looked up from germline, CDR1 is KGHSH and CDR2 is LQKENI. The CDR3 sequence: CASSLTRSQGLSSGNTIYF. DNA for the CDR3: TGTGCCAGCTCCCTCACGCGGAGTCAGGGCTTAAGCTCTGGAAACACCATATATTTT.

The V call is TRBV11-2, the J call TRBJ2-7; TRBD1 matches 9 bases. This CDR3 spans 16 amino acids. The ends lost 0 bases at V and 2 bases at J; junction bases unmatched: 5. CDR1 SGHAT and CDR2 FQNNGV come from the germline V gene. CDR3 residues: CASSLDLGTGTYEQYF. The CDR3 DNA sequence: TGTGCCAGCAGCTTAGATCTGGGGACAGGGACCTACGAGCAGTACTTC.

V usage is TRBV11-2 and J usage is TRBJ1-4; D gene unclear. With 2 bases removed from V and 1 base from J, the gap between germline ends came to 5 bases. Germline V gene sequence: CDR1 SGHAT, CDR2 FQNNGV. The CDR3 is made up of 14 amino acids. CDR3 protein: CASSLIRTNEKLFF. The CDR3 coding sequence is TGTGCCAGCAGCTTAATCAGAACTAATGAAAAACTGTTTTTT.